Below, 5 T cell receptor beta chains from the same sample are listed, as sequenced in a study of shared clonotypes between healthy human individuals. The protocol was immunoSEQ multiplex PCR, while the TCRdb copy is restricted to in-frame clones and leaves out a portion. The profile shows approximately 1.1 million clones, 75% to 80% of them singletons. What was sequenced was memory CD4+ T cells from PBMCs. Subset described: CD45RA-negative fraction. These receptor sequences come from a man younger than 35 in good health. Some clones in this sample may be carry-over from other donors' samples.

The chain employs TRBV6-5 and TRBJ2-7; 8 bases are shared with TRBD2. Unmatched junction bases numbered 5, after V lost 2 bases and J lost 2 bases. This CDR3 is 15 amino acids long. Looked up from germline, CDR1 is MNHEY and CDR2 is SVGAGI. In DNA form, the CDR3 reads TGTGCCAGCAGTTACGGTCGACTAGCGCCCTACGAGCAGTACTTC. Protein product: CASSYGRLAPYEQYF.

CDR3 DNA: TGTGCCAGCAGCTTGGGGACTAGCCGGGGGGCAGAGACCCAGTACTTC. Protein product: CASSLGTSRGAETQYF. This chain joins TRBV5-4 and TRBJ2-5; 8 bases agree with TRBD2. Losses at the gene ends were 0 bases for V and 4 bases for J; bases not matched to a gene: 8. CDR1 is SGHNT and CDR2 is YYREEE in the germline V gene (reference sequence). The CDR3 totals 16 residues.

This chain connects TRBV28 to TRBJ1-5, with D tentatively TRBD1 (5 bases). Germline CDR1 is MDHEN and CDR2 is SYDVKM. The length of the CDR3 is 14 residues. The V gene lost 7 bases and the J gene lost 7 bases, with 17 bases spanning the gap. The DNA of the CDR3 is TGTGCCAGCAATACTTTTCAGGGTGGGCAGCCCCAGCATTTT. Translation: CASNTFQGGQPQHF.

V and J are TRBV19 and TRBJ2-6; D tentatively fits TRBD1 or TRBD2 (5 bases each). The CDR3 extends over 16 amino acids. Germline loops: CDR1 LNHDA, CDR2 SQIVND (reference sequence). V was shortened by 7 bases and J by 1 base, with 14 bases between the two germline ends. The CDR3 loop is CASTSWGSSGANVLTF. The CDR3 DNA is TGTGCCAGTACTTCGTGGGGGAGTTCTGGGGCCAACGTCCTGACTTTC.

This rearrangement joins TRBV5-5 to TRBJ1-2; D gene uncertain. V shed 1 base and J shed 5 bases, with 6 bases lying between them. The CDR3 runs 12 residues. Germline loops: CDR1 SGHKS, CDR2 YYEKEE (reference sequence). The DNA for the CDR3 is TGTGCCAGCAGCTTGTGGCAGTATGGCTACACCTTC. Translating gives CASSLWQYGYTF.